This TCR beta chain was captured in a study of T cells after yellow fever vaccination. Study-wide points: Some clonotypes were seen in both the CD4 and the CD8 compartments. These made up a small share and likely arose from convergent recombination. Most primary-vaccination clones recurred post-booster (roughly 96% CD4, over 70% CD8).

This clonotype has just a few counts. Its specificity is not known. Trimming cost V 8 bases and J 7 bases, with 16 bases left between them. The CDR3 is 13 amino acids. Germline lookup yields CDR1 SNHLY and CDR2 FYNNEI. TCRdb called the 5' RACE reads again in MiXCR, with one record for every CDR3 protein. Of about 550,000 distinct CDR3 sequences listed, over 15% are singletons. The rearrangement links TRBV2 to TRBJ2-3; D ambiguous. The clonotype originates from a man aged 30 to 45 who received the YFV17D yellow fever vaccine. Sequences were derived from PBMCs, sampled 15 days after the yellow fever booster vaccination. The chain's CDR3 is CASANTFTNTQYF. CDR3 DNA: TGTGCCAGCGCGAACACCTTCACTAATACGCAGTATTTT. Full variable domain (missing parts from reference TRBV2 and TRBJ2-3): EPEVTQTPSHQVTQMGQEVILRCVPISNHLYFYWYRQILGQKVEFLVSFYNNEISEKSEIFDDQFSVERPDGSNFTLKIRSTKLEDSAMYFCASANTFTNTQYFGPGTRLTVL.